The 18 T cell receptor beta chains given below trace back to one sample, sequenced in a study of identical twins. TCRdb reprocessed the 5' RACE reads with MiXCR, giving one entry per CDR3 protein. The data hold 400,000 to 550,000 distinct CDR3 sequences, with 24% observed a single time. These data were also reused for a study on T cells expressing NK-cell markers.

The sequenced material came from CD4+ T cells sorted from blood. The receptors shown here come from a woman aged 18-29 years in good health.

The chain is built from TRBV6-5 and TRBJ2-7; no clear D gene. Trimming removed 4 bases at V and 4 bases at J, with 8 bases between. The germline CDR1 and CDR2 sequences are MNHEY and SVGAGI. The CDR3 is made up of 12 amino acids. DNA of the CDR3: TGTGCCAGCAGTTCTGTTACTTACGAGCAGTACTTC. Its translation: CASSSVTYEQYF.

Worth noting for this clonotype: Germline is not matched at one junction end, which may reflect a read error. The chain uses TRBV4-2 and TRBJ2-5, with D maybe TRBD2 (7 bases). Germline CDR1 LGHNA, CDR2 YNFKEQ. CDR3 length: 13 residues. The CDR3 coding sequence is TGTGCCAGCAGCCCCTCCTCAAGAGGGGGACTAAGCTTC. As protein: CASSPSSRGGLSF.

This sequence joins TRBV29-1 and TRBJ1-1; D uncertain. CDR3 length: 16 amino acids. Germline CDR1 SQVTM, CDR2 ANQGSEA. V shed 2 bases and J shed 4 bases, with 20 bases lying between them. The CDR3 DNA is TGCAGCGTTGAATCCCGGGTCCTGACCCGGAGCACTGAAGCTTTCTTT. Protein sequence: CSVESRVLTRSTEAFF.

This sequence joins TRBV20-1 and TRBJ2-5; TRBD1 might be the D (5 bases). Between the trimmed V and J ends, which lost 4 bases and 2 bases, there was a span of 11 bases. This CDR3 has 13 amino acids. Germline V gene data show CDR1 as DFQATT and CDR2 as SNEGSKA (reference sequence). The CDR3 DNA reads as TGCAGTGCTACCAGGGTTGGTCAAGAGACCCAGTACTTC. It is translated as CSATRVGQETQYF.

This clonotype has only a few counts. The chain recombines TRBV7-9 with TRBJ1-1; D is undetermined. Per the germline V gene, CDR1 is SEHNR and CDR2 is FQNEAQ (reference sequence). CDR3 length equals 15 residues. Trimming removed 1 base from V and 4 bases from J, with 13 bases in between. CDR3 region: CASSLEGVGSTEAFF. In nucleotides, the CDR3 is TGTGCCAGCAGCTTAGAGGGTGTTGGGAGCACTGAAGCTTTCTTT.

This clonotype has a handful of counts. The rearrangement joins TRBV7-2 to TRBJ2-7; D is ambiguous. The V gene's germline CDR1 is SGHTA and CDR2 FQGNSA. V dropped 2 bases and J dropped 0 bases, with 8 bases sitting between them. The CDR3 has 14 residues. CDR3 DNA sequence: TGTGCCAGCAGCTTAAATCTCCTCTCCTACGAGCAGTACTTC. Its translation is CASSLNLLSYEQYF.

This clonotype was counted between two and nine times. This chain joins TRBV4-3 and TRBJ2-4; D is perhaps TRBD2 (7 bases). Trimming took 1 base from V and 1 from J, leaving 23 bases between them. The CDR3 consists of 20 residues. Per the germline V gene, CDR1 is LGHNA and CDR2 is YSLEER. DNA for the CDR3: TGCGCCAGCAGCCAAGTAACGGCTAGCGGAGGGAGGGGGGCCAAAAACATTCAGTACTTC. This translates into CASSQVTASGGRGAKNIQYF.

The genes are TRBV11-2 and TRBJ1-1; the D is unclear. This CDR3 comprises 13 residues. Trimming left V 4 bases short and J 2 bases short, with 8 bases between. Germline loops: CDR1 SGHAT, CDR2 FQNNGV. In DNA form, the CDR3 reads TGTGCCAGCAGCTACGAAGAAAACACTGAAGCTTTCTTT. This translates into CASSYEENTEAFF.

This clonotype has more than one count but fewer than ten. CDR3 sequence reads: CASSIGGSSNEQFF. DNA for the CDR3: TGTGCCAGCAGCATCGGGGGTAGTAGCAATGAGCAGTTCTTC. V and J are TRBV6-2 or TRBV6-3 and TRBJ2-1; maybe TRBD2 (6 bases). Per germline, CDR1 MNHEY and CDR2 SVGEGT. The germline V and J ends were trimmed by 6 bases and 6 bases, with 15 bases remaining between them. The CDR3 extends over 14 amino acids.

This clonotype was seen only once. The chain links TRBV4-1 to TRBJ2-1; tentatively, D is TRBD2 (6 bases). This CDR3 is built from 13 residues. The germline V and J ends were trimmed by 0 bases and 15 bases, with 15 bases remaining between them. Per germline, CDR1 MGHRA and CDR2 YSYEKL. The CDR3, as DNA: TGCGCCAGCAGCCAAGATAGGGGCACGGGACTGTTCTTC. Translated, it gives CASSQDRGTGLFF.

This clonotype was seen once. The chain uses TRBV30 and TRBJ2-7; TRBD2 agrees at 8 bases. Germline V gives CDR1 GTSNPN, CDR2 SVGIG (reference sequence). J lost 3 bases, V lost 3 bases, and 7 bases had no gene match. This CDR3 is built from 14 residues. CDR3 DNA: TGTGCCTGGAGCCCGTTAGCGGGATACTACGAGCAGTACTTC. Protein: CAWSPLAGYYEQYF.

DNA for the CDR3: TGCAGTGCTACCCGGACTTTTAGCACAGATACGCAGTATTTT. Amino acids: CSATRTFSTDTQYF. V usage is TRBV20-1 and J usage is TRBJ2-3; perhaps TRBD2 as D (5 bases). The CDR3 extends over 14 amino acids. V lost 4 bases and J lost 0, with 11 bases in between. Per the germline V gene, CDR1 is DFQATT and CDR2 is SNEGSKA (reference sequence).

This chain uses TRBV12-3 or TRBV12-4 with TRBJ1-1; D remains unclear. Trimming pared 5 bases from V and 1 base from J, leaving 11 bases between. This CDR3 has 14 amino acids. The CDR3 region is CASSPSRGNTEAFF. CDR3 nucleotides: TGTGCCAGCAGTCCGAGTCGGGGGAACACTGAAGCTTTCTTT.

The chain carries TRBV4-2 and TRBJ2-1; D remains ambiguous. V was pared by 3 bases and J by 2 bases, with 17 bases between. The CDR3 is 17 amino acids. CDR1 LGHNA and CDR2 YNFKEQ come from the germline V gene. The CDR3 sequence is CASSQQASLGTYNEQFF. The DNA for the CDR3 is TGTGCCAGCAGCCAGCAGGCCAGCTTGGGCACCTACAATGAGCAGTTCTTC.

The genes are TRBV20-1 and TRBJ2-5, with 9 bases aligning to TRBD2. The V and J ends lost 7 bases and 5 bases, in that order; junction bases with no gene match: 8. CDR1 is DFQATT, CDR2 SNEGSKA, per germline (reference sequence). CDR3 length: 13 residues. CDR3 loop: CSVSGLASETQYF. The CDR3 DNA reads TGCAGTGTTTCCGGACTAGCGTCCGAGACCCAGTACTTC.

This clonotype was seen many times. The chain combines TRBV27 with TRBJ2-2, with D possibly matching TRBD2 (6 bases). Looked up from germline, CDR1 is MNHEY and CDR2 is SMNVEV (reference sequence). The CDR3 has 14 amino acids. V was trimmed by 5 bases and J by 5 bases, leaving 12 bases between them. The CDR3 region is CASSPGVATGELFF. Written as DNA, the CDR3 is TGTGCCAGCAGTCCGGGAGTTGCTACCGGGGAGCTGTTTTTT.

The sample holds a few counts of this clonotype. The chain is built from TRBV7-2 and TRBJ2-3; the D gene is possibly TRBD2 (7 bases). V gave up 2 bases and J gave up 6 bases, with 15 bases separating them. The CDR3 is 15 residues long. Germline loops: CDR1 SGHTA, CDR2 FQGNSA. CDR3 amino acids: CASSLTGRGTDTQYF. Here the CDR3 DNA reads TGTGCCAGCAGCTTAACAGGGAGGGGGACTGATACGCAGTATTTT.

This clonotype has a handful of counts. The J gene is TRBJ2-1, the V gene TRBV20-1; the D gene is possibly TRBD2 (7 bases). Between the trimmed V and J ends, which lost 2 bases and 5 bases, there was a span of 16 bases. The CDR3 is made up of 15 amino acids. CDR1 and CDR2 (germline): DFQATT, SNEGSKA (reference sequence). The CDR3 DNA sequence: TGCAGTGCTAGAAGGGGAGGGGGTTCTGACAATGAGCAGTTCTTC. It is translated as CSARRGGGSDNEQFF.